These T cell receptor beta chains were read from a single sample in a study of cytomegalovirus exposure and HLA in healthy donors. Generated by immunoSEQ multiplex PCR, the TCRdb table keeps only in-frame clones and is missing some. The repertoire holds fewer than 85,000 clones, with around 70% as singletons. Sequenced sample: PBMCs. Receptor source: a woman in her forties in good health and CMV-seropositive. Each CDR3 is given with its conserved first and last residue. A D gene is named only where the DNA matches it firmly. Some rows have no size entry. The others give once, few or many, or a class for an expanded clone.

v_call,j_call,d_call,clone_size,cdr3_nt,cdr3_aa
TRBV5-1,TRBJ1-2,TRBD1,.,TGCGCCAGCAGCGCGGACAGGGGGTATGGCTACACCTTC,CASSADRGYGYTF
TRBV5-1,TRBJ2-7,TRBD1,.,TGCGCCAGCAGCAGGGGACAGGGTACCTACGAGCAGTACTTC,CASSRGQGTYEQYF
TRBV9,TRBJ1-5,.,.,TGTGCCAGCAGCGTAGACTCTCATAGGGGTCAGCCCCAGCATTTT,CASSVDSHRGQPQHF
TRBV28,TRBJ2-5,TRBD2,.,TGTGCCAGCAGTCCCCGGCGTGGGGGGGGAGTACTAGAGACCCAGTACTTC,CASSPRRGGGVLETQYF
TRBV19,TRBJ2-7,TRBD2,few,TGTGCCAGTAGTATAGGGGTCGGACTAGCGGGGATGGACGAGCAGTACTTC,CASSIGVGLAGMDEQYF
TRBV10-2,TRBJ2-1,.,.,TGCGCCAGCAGTCCGTCGACTGGAAACAATGAGCAGTTCTTC,CASSPSTGNNEQFF
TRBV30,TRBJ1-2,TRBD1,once,TGTGCCTGGAGTTTAGGGACAGGGAATGGCTACACCTTC,CAWSLGTGNGYTF
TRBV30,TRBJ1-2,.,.,TGTGCCTGGAGGCAGGATGATAACTATGGCTACACCTTC,CAWRQDDNYGYTF
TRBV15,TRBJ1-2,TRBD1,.,TGTGCCACCAGCAGAGATCTTGGGACAGCTAACTATGGCTACACCTTC,CATSRDLGTANYGYTF
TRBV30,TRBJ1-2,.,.,TGTGCCTGGGCCCAGGATCCTGCTAACTATGGCTACACCTTC,CAWAQDPANYGYTF
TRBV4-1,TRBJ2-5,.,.,TGCGCCAGCAGCGGCGGAAGCGGGGAGACCCAGTACTTC,CASSGGSGETQYF
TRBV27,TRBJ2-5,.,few,TGTGCCAGCAGTTCACAAGAGACCCAGTACTTC,CASSSQETQYF
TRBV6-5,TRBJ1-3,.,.,TGTGCCAGCAGTTACGACCAGACACAAGGAAACACCATATATTTT,CASSYDQTQGNTIYF
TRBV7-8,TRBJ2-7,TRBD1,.,TGTGCCAGCAGCGCCGAGACAGGGGAGAGCTCCTACGAGCAGTACTTC,CASSAETGESSYEQYF
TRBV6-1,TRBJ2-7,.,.,TGTGCCAGCAGTGAACGGTCTTCAGACAACTCCTACGAGCAGTACTTC,CASSERSSDNSYEQYF
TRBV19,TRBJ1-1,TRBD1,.,TGTGCCAGTAGTATAATTGGGACAGCGGCGAACACTGAAGCTTTCTTT,CASSIIGTAANTEAFF
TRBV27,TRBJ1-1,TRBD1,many,TGTGCCAGCAGTATCGACAGGGGATACACTGAAGCTTTCTTT,CASSIDRGYTEAFF
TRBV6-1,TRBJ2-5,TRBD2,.,TGTGCCAGCAGTGAATGGGGGGGAGAGACCCAGTACTTC,CASSEWGGETQYF
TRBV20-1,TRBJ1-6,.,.,TGCAGTGCTACGGCAGGGCGGGGATTT,CSATAGRGF
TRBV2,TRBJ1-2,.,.,TGTGCCACCCATACAGGACGTTATGGCTACACCTTC,CATHTGRYGYTF
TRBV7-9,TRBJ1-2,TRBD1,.,TGTGCCAGCAGCCCCTTGGGACAGGCGCGTTTCTATGGCTACACCTTC,CASSPLGQARFYGYTF
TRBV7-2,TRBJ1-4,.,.,TGTGCCAGCAGCTCACACCCATCTAATGAAAAACTGTTTTTT,CASSSHPSNEKLFF